The 6 T cell receptor beta chains below were found in one sample sequenced in a study of blood T cell repertoires in COVID-19. Clones were sequenced by immunoSEQ multiplex PCR, and TCRdb holds only the in-frame ones, with some missing. The data contain 150,000 to 200,000 clones, approximately 90% of them singletons. Sample: peripheral blood. The receptor source for this set is a man in his sixties with active or convalescent COVID-19.

The V call is TRBV4-1, the J call TRBJ2-5; a possible D gene is TRBD2 (5 bases). Trimming left V 3 bases short and J 8 bases short, with 16 bases between. Germline CDR1 and CDR2: MGHRA and YSYEKL. The CDR3 loop spans 14 amino acids. This CDR3 reads CASSHVGARGTQYF. The CDR3 DNA reads as TGCGCCAGCAGCCACGTGGGAGCCCGGGGAACCCAGTACTTC.

The gene calls are TRBV6-5 and TRBJ2-7; 7 bases map to TRBD1. Germline assignment: CDR1 MNHEY and CDR2 SVGAGI. Germline trimming cut 2 bases from V and 0 bases from J; bases unmatched to any gene: 4. The CDR3 consists of 15 residues. CDR3 sequence reads: CASSYEPGGSYEQYF. CDR3 DNA sequence: TGTGCCAGCAGTTACGAGCCAGGGGGCTCCTACGAGCAGTACTTC.

The chain uses TRBV15 and TRBJ1-4, with 10 bases that match TRBD1. This CDR3 spans 15 amino acids. Germline CDR1 reads LNHNV; CDR2 reads YYDKDF (reference sequence). Losses at the gene ends were 3 bases for V and 7 bases for J; bases not matched to a gene: 5. DNA for the CDR3: TGTGCCACCAGCAGCCCGACAGGGGGCATTGAAAAACTGTTTTTT. Translated, it gives CATSSPTGGIEKLFF.

The chain uses TRBV6-1 and TRBJ1-5; D is unclear. Deletions cut 2 bases from V and 0 bases from J, with 5 bases between. The CDR3 loop spans 14 amino acids. In germline, CDR1 is MNHNS, CDR2 SASEGT. In DNA form, the CDR3 reads TGTGCCAGCAGTGAAATCGGTAGCAATCAGCCCCAGCATTTT. This translates into CASSEIGSNQPQHF.

The V call is TRBV2, the J call TRBJ1-2; TRBD1 matches at 9 bases. The CDR3 consists of 15 residues. Per germline, CDR1 SNHLY and CDR2 FYNNEI. J gave up 2 bases and V 6 bases, and 7 bases lay outside the gene matches. In DNA form, the CDR3 reads TGTGCCAGCAGAAACGCGGACAGGGGAAACTATGGCTACACCTTC. Residues: CASRNADRGNYGYTF.

The rearrangement links TRBV5-1 to TRBJ2-5; tentative D call: TRBD1 (6 bases). Germline assignment: CDR1 SGHRS and CDR2 YFSETQ. The CDR3 has 14 amino acids. Deletions cut 1 base from V and 3 bases from J, with 10 bases between. The CDR3 region has the DNA TGCGCCAGCAGCTTGTTGGGACAAAAAGAGACCCAGTACTTC. As protein: CASSLLGQKETQYF.